This T cell receptor beta chain was documented in a study of metastatic and nonmetastatic thyroid tumors. Study summary: The study looked at repertoires side by side in blood and in tumor or nodule tissue from malignant and benign thyroid patients.

Concerning this clone itself: The antigen is not known.

The entire patient cohort was treatment-naive prior to thyroid surgery. Original analysis: Clinicopathological groups differed in CDR3, with these differences serving to build a distant-metastasis classifier for papillary thyroid cancer. TCRdb called clones again from the PCR reads with MiXCR. The V and J calls follow TCRdb's processing rather than the paper's. The sample includes under 2,500 clones, about 24% of them seen just once. Study outcomes and limitations: The study reportedly found significantly higher TCR beta diversity in malignant thyroid tumors than benign nodules, in blood and tumor.

This TCR was recovered from a male donor with papillary thyroid cancer or a benign thyroid nodule (not recorded which). Some clones in this sample may be carry-over from other donors' samples. The specimen sequenced was adjacent normal tissue.

CDR3 amino acids: CASSEAYGYTF. CDR3 DNA: TGTGCCAGCAGTGAAGCCTATGGCTACACCTTC. This chain uses TRBV6-1 with TRBJ1-2; D remains ambiguous. This CDR3 contains 11 residues. V lost 0 bases and J 4 bases, leaving 0 bases between the germline ends. Germline V gives CDR1 MNHNS, CDR2 SASEGT.